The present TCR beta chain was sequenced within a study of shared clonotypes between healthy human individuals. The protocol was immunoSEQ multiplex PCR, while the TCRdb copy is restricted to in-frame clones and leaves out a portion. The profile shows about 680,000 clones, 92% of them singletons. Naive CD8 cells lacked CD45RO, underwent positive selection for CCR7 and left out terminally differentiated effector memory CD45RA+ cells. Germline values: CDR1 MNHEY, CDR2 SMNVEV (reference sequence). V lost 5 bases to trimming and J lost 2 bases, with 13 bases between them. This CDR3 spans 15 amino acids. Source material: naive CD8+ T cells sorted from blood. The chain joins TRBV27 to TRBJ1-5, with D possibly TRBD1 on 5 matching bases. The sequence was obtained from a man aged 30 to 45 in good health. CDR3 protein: CASSPWGRGNQPQHF. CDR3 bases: TGTGCCAGCAGTCCATGGGGGAGGGGCAATCAGCCCCAGCATTTT.